This T cell receptor (beta chain) was captured by sequencing in a study of CD8+CD57+ T cells in acquired aplastic anemia. About the study: Sorted cells (CD4+ and CD8+) yielded DNA amounts that averaged approximately 3 ug. Study results and limitations: Shared by patients and controls, 25 to 35 CD8+ CDR3s were abundant in patients. CD8+ Simpson's diversity in patients was not significantly different from that in controls.

Genomic DNA constituted the template upon which TCR beta VDJ and CDR3 profiling was performed. In TCRdb, the reads were re-called with MiXCR into one record per CDR3 protein. In the table there are 120,000 or so distinct CDR3 sequences, roughly 55% of which are singletons. In its sample, this clonotype ranks as medium-sized. Its target is not known. CD8+CD57+ cell expansion, shown by flow cytometry, had occurred in the patients selected for sequencing. At blood sampling, none of the patients had yet received therapy. Sequencing input: sorted CD4+, CD8+, or CD8+CD57+ T cells (not recorded which) from PBMCs. The TCR was taken from a human donor with aplastic anemia.

CDR3 bases: TGCAGTGCTAGAGGACTAGCATCCCATGAGCAGTACTTC. Its protein product is CSARGLASHEQYF. The rearrangement uses TRBV20-1 and TRBJ2-7, with 7 bases matching TRBD2. The length of the CDR3 is 13 residues. Trimming removed 1 base from V and 7 bases from J; junction bases left unmatched: 7. Germline V gene lookup returns CDR1 DFQATT and CDR2 SNEGSKA (reference sequence).